The subject of this entry is one TCR beta chain. The germline CDR1 and CDR2 sequences are LGHDT and YNNKEL (reference sequence). Trimming pared 1 base from V and 6 bases from J, leaving 4 bases between. The CDR3 has 13 amino acids. This record belongs to a study of blood T cell repertoires in COVID-19. Across the whole study: Specimens from acute and convalescent COVID-19 originated in the United States, Italy and Spain. The cDNA or gDNA used as material had been derived from T cells, B-cell-depleted T cells, or PBMCs.

In the original workflow: Estimates of nucleated cell counts were drawn from the amplification of reference gene primers. Data came from immunoSEQ multiplex PCR; TCRdb stores just in-frame clones and leaves some out. The V and J calls and clone size were taken over from that table, and D and trimming were inferred from the DNA. The table includes about 140,000 clones, roughly 85% detected once. Sequencing used peripheral blood. This receptor was taken from a man in his forties or fifties with acute or convalescent COVID-19. The chain recombines TRBV3-1 (or the pseudogene TRBV3-2) with TRBJ1-6; unclear D gene. CDR3 sequence (DNA): TGTGCCAGCAGCCAAGGAGTTAATTCACCCCTCCACTTT. Its protein is CASSQGVNSPLHF.